Each of the 6 T cell receptor beta chains below was sequenced from the same sample in a study of shared clonotypes between healthy human individuals (dated by TCRdb to 2020 to 2022). To prepare the library, the immunoSEQ multiplex PCR assay was applied. TCRdb re-hosts the immuneACCESS table, in-frame sequences only. Its copies lack some clones; in the studies checked, an unresolved V gene accounts for under half of them, and the cause for the rest is not known. In all, the sample holds a few million clones, and nearly 97% of those were seen once. In total, the top ten clones hold roughly 0.13% of the sample. What was sequenced was naive CD4+ T cells sorted from blood. The sample's cell subset or site label, decoded: CD45RA+ positively selected. The source is a man aged 18 to 30 in good health.

This clone was detected only once. The V call is TRBV6-5, the J call TRBJ2-3; D is unclear. The germline V gene encodes CDR1 MNHEY and CDR2 SVGAGI. The length of the CDR3 is 13 residues. Trimming cost V 3 bases and J 4 bases, with 8 bases left between them. CDR3 protein: CASSYQTADTQYF. The CDR3 coding sequence is TGTGCCAGCAGTTATCAAACTGCAGATACGCAGTATTTT.

The genes are TRBV30 and TRBJ1-1; no firm D call. Trimming removed 4 bases at V and 0 bases at J, with 9 bases between. CDR1 is GTSNPN and CDR2 is SVGIG in the germline V gene (reference sequence). The CDR3 is 13 amino acids. The CDR3 spells CAWTVQVNTEAFF. CDR3 nucleotides: TGTGCCTGGACAGTGCAGGTGAACACTGAAGCTTTCTTT.

This rearrangement joins TRBV6-6 to TRBJ1-2, with 7 bases fitting TRBD1. CDR3 length equals 13 residues. Germline CDR1 reads MNHNY; CDR2 reads SVGAGI (reference sequence). V shed 4 bases and J 4 bases; nucleotides not matched to a gene: 3. In nucleotides, the CDR3 is TGTGCCAGCAGTTCCCGGGACAGCTATGGCTACACCTTC. Protein sequence: CASSSRDSYGYTF.

The DNA of the CDR3 is TGTGCCAGCAGTTACTCGACAGGGTTACGCGAGACCCAGTACTTC. Its protein product is CASSYSTGLRETQYF. The chain recombines TRBV6-6 with TRBJ2-5, with 7 bases fitting TRBD1. CDR1 and CDR2 from the germline V gene are MNHNY and SVGAGI (reference sequence). J was trimmed by 5 bases and V by 0 bases; bases with no gene match: 6. The length of the CDR3 is 15 residues.

The V gene is TRBV5-4, the J gene TRBJ1-1, with unresolved D. The CDR3 sequence is 14 residues long. Looked up from germline, CDR1 is SGHNT and CDR2 is YYREEE (reference sequence). V lost 4 bases and J lost 1, with 11 bases in between. CDR3 DNA sequence: TGTGCCAGCAGCCCCCGAGGGCGGAACACTGAAGCTTTCTTT. Translated, it gives CASSPRGRNTEAFF.

The chain carries TRBV29-1 and TRBJ1-4; D is possibly TRBD1 (5 bases). The V gene lost 6 bases and the J gene lost 4 bases, with 12 bases spanning the gap. The CDR3 covers 13 residues. Germline V lookup: CDR1 SQVTM, CDR2 ANQGSEA. CDR3 nucleotides: TGCAGCGTCAGTTGGGGGGTTAATGAAAAACTGTTTTTT. It codes for CSVSWGVNEKLFF.